This entry lists 17 T cell receptor beta chains sequenced from one sample in a study of T cells after posttransplantation cyclophosphamide. Some clones are missing from TCRdb's copy, which holds only in-frame ones; the method was immunoSEQ multiplex PCR. The sample lists tens of thousands of clones, nearly 99% occurring once. Material: naive CD8+ T cells sorted from PBMCs. The receptors stem from a man aged 40-49 years in good health, CMV-negative, and a related stem cell transplant donor.

This chain joins TRBV30 and TRBJ1-1; D uncertain. The CDR3 is made up of 11 amino acids. Looked up from germline, CDR1 is GTSNPN and CDR2 is SVGIG (reference sequence). V gave up 2 bases and J gave up 7 bases, with 8 bases separating them. CDR3 residues: CAWSSIHEAFF. CDR3 sequence (DNA): TGTGCCTGGAGTTCAATCCATGAAGCTTTCTTT.

This clone appeared a single time. V usage is TRBV2 and J usage is TRBJ2-1; 7 bases are a match to TRBD2. V shed 7 bases and J 2 bases; nucleotides not matched to a gene: 5. The CDR3 runs to 14 residues. Germline V lookup: CDR1 SNHLY, CDR2 FYNNEI. Here the CDR3 DNA reads TGTGCCAGCATTGGCGGGAGCCCCTACAATGAGCAGTTCTTC. The encoded protein is CASIGGSPYNEQFF. The whole variable domain, remainder taken from reference TRBV2 and TRBJ2-1, is EPEVTQTPSHQVTQMGQEVILRCVPISNHLYFYWYRQILGQKVEFLVSFYNNEISEKSEIFDDQFSVERPDGSNFTLKIRSTKLEDSAMYFCASIGGSPYNEQFFGPGTRLTVL.

J is TRBJ2-6 and V is TRBV2; possibly TRBD1 for D (6 bases). The CDR3 spans 18 residues. Trimming took 8 bases from V and 2 from J, leaving 22 bases between them. Germline assignment: CDR1 SNHLY and CDR2 FYNNEI. The chain's CDR3 is CASCLRDIGIPGANVLTF. CDR3 in DNA: TGTGCCAGCTGCCTTCGGGACATCGGCATTCCTGGGGCCAACGTCCTGACTTTC.

V is TRBV27 and J is TRBJ1-4; 12 bases are shared with TRBD1. Per germline, CDR1 MNHEY and CDR2 SMNVEV (reference sequence). The CDR3 length is 15 residues. With V trimmed by 5 bases and J by 8 bases, 6 bases remained unmatched. The CDR3 bases are TGTGCCAGCAGTCCCCGGGACAGGGGGCGAGAAAAACTGTTTTTT. This gives the protein CASSPRDRGREKLFF. The full variable domain, rest sourced from reference TRBV27 and TRBJ1-4, is EAQVTQNPRYLITVTGKKLTVTCSQNMNHEYMSWYRQDPGLGLRQIYYSMNVEVTDKGDVPEGYKVSRKEKRNFPLILESPSPNQTSLYFCASSPRDRGREKLFFGSGTQLSVL.

This chain links TRBV30 with TRBJ2-7; 8 positions agree with TRBD2. The CDR3 covers 14 residues. V dropped 1 base and J dropped 5; count of bases not matched to a gene: 7. Germline V gene data show CDR1 as GTSNPN and CDR2 as SVGIG (reference sequence). The CDR3 DNA follows: TGTGCCTGGAGTGCCGGGACTAGAGTCCACGAGCAGTACTTC. Its translation is CAWSAGTRVHEQYF.

The chain uses TRBV5-4 and TRBJ2-1; D remains ambiguous. The V and J ends lost 5 bases and 4 bases respectively, with 10 bases between them. CDR3 length: 13 amino acids. Germline-derived CDR1 and CDR2 are SGHNT and YYREEE (reference sequence). CDR3 bases: TGTGCCAGCAGTCCCACCAGATACAATGAGCAGTTCTTC. Translated: CASSPTRYNEQFF.

The genes are TRBV28 and TRBJ2-7, with 12 bases matching TRBD2. The germline V gene has CDR1 MDHEN and CDR2 SYDVKM. With V trimmed by 5 bases and J by 1 base, 15 bases remained unmatched. CDR3 length equals 19 residues. CDR3 sequence: CASSALLAGGGSSSYEQYF. The CDR3 nucleotides read TGTGCCAGCAGTGCCCTTCTAGCGGGAGGGGGTTCTTCTTCCTACGAGCAGTACTTC.

V is TRBV28 and J is TRBJ1-1; 8 nucleotides line up with TRBD1. The CDR3 has 14 amino acids. Germline assignment: CDR1 MDHEN and CDR2 SYDVKM. V dropped 5 bases and J dropped 4; count of bases not matched to a gene: 6. CDR3 sequence: CASSPTGGGTEAFF. The CDR3 DNA sequence: TGTGCCAGCAGTCCTACAGGGGGTGGCACTGAAGCTTTCTTT.

The chain recombines TRBV11-2 with TRBJ2-1; tentatively, D is TRBD1 (5 bases). CDR1 is SGHAT, CDR2 FQNNGV, per germline. The CDR3 spans 18 residues. V gave up 5 bases and J gave up 0 bases, with 20 bases separating them. Written as DNA, the CDR3 is TGTGCCAGCAGCCGGGCCAGGGTTTACCAGAGCTCCTACAATGAGCAGTTCTTC. Residues: CASSRARVYQSSYNEQFF.

This chain joins TRBV27 and TRBJ2-7; possible D gene TRBD2, 6 bases. Per germline, CDR1 MNHEY and CDR2 SMNVEV (reference sequence). The CDR3 length is 13 residues. The V end was cut by 3 bases, the J end by 6 bases, with 12 bases between. Here the CDR3 DNA reads TGTGCCAGCAGTTTTGGGGGGTCCGGCGAGCAGTACTTC. This translates into CASSFGGSGEQYF.

V gene TRBV28 combines with J gene TRBJ2-1, with TRBD2 matching over 9 bases. The CDR3 contains 15 residues. V was pared by 4 bases and J by 7 bases, with 8 bases of the junction left unmatched. Per the germline V gene, CDR1 is MDHEN and CDR2 is SYDVKM. The CDR3, as DNA: TGTGCCAGCAGTTCCGGGACTAGCATAAGGAATGAGCAGTTCTTC. Residues: CASSSGTSIRNEQFF. Full variable domain (outside the CDR3, taken from reference TRBV28 and TRBJ2-1): DVKVTQSSRYLVKRTGEKVFLECVQDMDHENMFWYRQDPGLGLRLIYFSYDVKMKEKGDIPEGYSVSREKKERFSLILESASTNQTSMYLCASSSGTSIRNEQFFGPGTRLTVL.

This chain connects TRBV14 to TRBJ2-7; D remains unclear. The germline V gene has CDR1 SGHDN and CDR2 FVKESK. The CDR3 sequence is 14 residues long. The V end lost 2 bases, the J end lost 2 bases, and 10 bases lay between the germline ends. The CDR3 loop is CASSQYPVPYEQYF. The CDR3 DNA reads as TGTGCCAGCAGCCAATATCCAGTGCCCTACGAGCAGTACTTC. Combining the CDR3 with reference TRBV14 and TRBJ2-7 gives the whole variable domain EAGVTQFPSHSVIEKGQTVTLRCDPISGHDNLYWYRRVMGKEIKFLLHFVKESKQDESGMPNNRFLAERTGGTYSTLKVQPAELEDSGVYFCASSQYPVPYEQYFGPGTRLTVT.

The V call is TRBV5-4, the J call TRBJ2-5, with TRBD2 matching 7 bases. The end of the DNA aligns better with TRBJ2-7, so the J call may be wrong. The CDR3 has 14 amino acids. Germline lookup yields CDR1 SGHNT and CDR2 YYREEE (reference sequence). CDR3 in DNA: TGTGCCAGCAGCTTGGGGGGAGGGCCTATCGAGCAGTACTTC. Its protein is CASSLGGGPIEQYF.

The chain uses TRBV13 and TRBJ2-3, with 10 bases matching TRBD1. Trimming cost V 2 bases and J 0 bases; bases outside gene matches: 8. The germline V gene encodes CDR1 PRHDT and CDR2 FYEKMQ (reference sequence). This CDR3 spans 18 amino acids. DNA of the CDR3: TGTGCCAGCAGCTTATGGCTTGGACAGGGGGTGAGCACAGATACGCAGTATTTT. As protein: CASSLWLGQGVSTDTQYF. Looking up the rest from reference TRBV13 and TRBJ2-3 gives the full variable domain: AAGVIQSPRHLIKEKRETATLKCYPIPRHDTVYWYQQGPGQDPQFLISFYEKMQSDKGSIPDRFSAQQFSDYHSELNMSSLELGDSALYFCASSLWLGQGVSTDTQYFGPGTRLTVL.

This chain connects TRBV7-9 to TRBJ2-7; D unresolved. Between the trimmed V and J ends, which lost 6 bases and 4 bases, there was a span of 7 bases. The CDR3 is made up of 11 amino acids. The germline CDR1 and CDR2 sequences are SEHNR and FQNEAQ (reference sequence). The CDR3 nucleotides are TGTGCCAGCAGTTCCGAGTACGAGCAGTACTTC. Its translation is CASSSEYEQYF.

The chain joins TRBV28 to TRBJ2-2, with D uncertain. This CDR3 spans 13 amino acids. V was shortened by 4 bases and J by 2 bases, with 5 bases between the two germline ends. Germline V gene sequence: CDR1 MDHEN, CDR2 SYDVKM. The CDR3 nucleotides are TGTGCCAGCAGTTACTATAACACCGGGGAGCTGTTTTTT. It encodes CASSYYNTGELFF. Using reference TRBV28 and TRBJ2-2 for the parts outside the CDR3, the full variable domain is DVKVTQSSRYLVKRTGEKVFLECVQDMDHENMFWYRQDPGLGLRLIYFSYDVKMKEKGDIPEGYSVSREKKERFSLILESASTNQTSMYLCASSYYNTGELFFGEGSRLTVL.

V is TRBV11-2 and J is TRBJ2-3, with D maybe TRBD1 (5 bases). This CDR3 has 15 residues. Trimming took off 8 bases at V and 4 bases at J, with 19 bases between the two ends. Germline V gene lookup returns CDR1 SGHAT and CDR2 FQNNGV. Written as DNA, the CDR3 is TGTGCCAGCCTGGGTTCAGGGATGAGAGCAGATACGCAGTATTTT. Its protein is CASLGSGMRADTQYF. Looking up the rest from reference TRBV11-2 and TRBJ2-3 gives the full variable domain: EAGVAQSPRYKIIEKRQSVAFWCNPISGHATLYWYQQILGQGPKLLIQFQNNGVVDDSQLPKDRFSAERLKGVDSTLKIQPAKLEDSAVYLCASLGSGMRADTQYFGPGTRLTVL.